What follows describes a single T cell receptor (beta chain). This clonotype was picked up many times. Its antigen remains unidentified. Qualities for individual bases were not recorded, and no much larger clone is one base off. Spanning cysteine to phenylalanine, the CDR3 consists of 15 amino acids. The sequence is cut down to CDR3 DNA, 45 bases in frame from base 1. Compared with germline, V lacks 5 bases and J lacks 3 bases; bases without a gene match: 10. CDR1 and CDR2, looked up from the germline V gene, are MDHEN and SYDVKM. The protocol used for the library was PCR. Sequencing used an Illumina HiSeq 2500. TCR library preparation used molecular barcoding, with unique molecular identifiers applied to normalize quantification of the TCRbeta repertoire. TCRdb trimmed public reads at Q25 via fastp, called clones via MiXCR and kept in-frame beta chains. Merged by CDR3 protein, the rows form single entries marked with the most common genes and DNA. The sample has approximately 31,000 distinct CDR3 sequences on record, approximately 6.5% of them singletons. Together, the top ten hold about a quarter of the sample.

These data originate in a study of T-cell reconstitution after alpha-beta-depleted transplantation in children (dated by TCRdb to 2016 to 2017). For the wider study: The study quantitatively tracked T-cell immune reconstitution after TCRalphabeta/CD19-depleted allogeneic hematopoietic cell transplantation in children using TCR repertoire profiling.

In light of the paper, this sample's time point label describes: day 60 (about 2 months) after transplantation. In the paper's terms, the treatment or condition label means: allogeneic hematopoietic cell transplantation with graft depleted of TCRalphabeta T cells and CD19 B cells. The transplant recipients were children given TCRalphabeta/CD19-depleted allogeneic hematopoietic cell grafts. The paper as a whole reports these results and caveats: Over the following months the frequencies of hyperexpanded clones went down, and after one year T-cell counts and TCRbeta diversity were mostly credited to newly produced T cells. In some patients, high TCRbeta diversity at day 60 was attributed to recipient T cells and intrathymic progenitors that had survived conditioning. Apparently early alphabetaT-cell count recovery about two months after transplant reportedly relied on only several hundred rapidly expanded clones derived from non-depleted graft cells.

The specimen was peripheral blood, collected 60 days after TCRalphabeta/CD19-depleted stem cell transplant. Rearrangement joined TRBV28 to TRBJ2-7, with TRBD1 identical over 7 junction bases. The sequence derives from a child younger than two who had a stem cell transplant for acute myeloid leukemia, so the T cells may come from the graft donor. CDR3 protein: CASSPSPTGLYEQYF. The DNA is TGTGCCAGCAGTCCCTCCCCGACAGGGCTCTACGAGCAGTACTTC.